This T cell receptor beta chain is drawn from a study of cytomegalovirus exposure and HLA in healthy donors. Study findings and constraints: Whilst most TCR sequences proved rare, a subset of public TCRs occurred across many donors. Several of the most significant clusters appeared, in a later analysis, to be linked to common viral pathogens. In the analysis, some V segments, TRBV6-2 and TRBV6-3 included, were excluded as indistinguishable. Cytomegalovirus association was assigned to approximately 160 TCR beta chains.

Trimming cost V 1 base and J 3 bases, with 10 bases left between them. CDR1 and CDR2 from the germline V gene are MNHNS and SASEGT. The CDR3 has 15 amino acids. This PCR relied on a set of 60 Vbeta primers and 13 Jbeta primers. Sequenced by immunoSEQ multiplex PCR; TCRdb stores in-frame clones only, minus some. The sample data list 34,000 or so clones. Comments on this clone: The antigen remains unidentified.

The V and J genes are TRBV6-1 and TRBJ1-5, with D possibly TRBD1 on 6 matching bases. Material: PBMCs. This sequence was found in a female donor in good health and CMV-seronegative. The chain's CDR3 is CASSEVDRLNQPQHF. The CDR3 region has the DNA TGTGCCAGCAGTGAAGTCGACAGGCTCAATCAGCCCCAGCATTTT.